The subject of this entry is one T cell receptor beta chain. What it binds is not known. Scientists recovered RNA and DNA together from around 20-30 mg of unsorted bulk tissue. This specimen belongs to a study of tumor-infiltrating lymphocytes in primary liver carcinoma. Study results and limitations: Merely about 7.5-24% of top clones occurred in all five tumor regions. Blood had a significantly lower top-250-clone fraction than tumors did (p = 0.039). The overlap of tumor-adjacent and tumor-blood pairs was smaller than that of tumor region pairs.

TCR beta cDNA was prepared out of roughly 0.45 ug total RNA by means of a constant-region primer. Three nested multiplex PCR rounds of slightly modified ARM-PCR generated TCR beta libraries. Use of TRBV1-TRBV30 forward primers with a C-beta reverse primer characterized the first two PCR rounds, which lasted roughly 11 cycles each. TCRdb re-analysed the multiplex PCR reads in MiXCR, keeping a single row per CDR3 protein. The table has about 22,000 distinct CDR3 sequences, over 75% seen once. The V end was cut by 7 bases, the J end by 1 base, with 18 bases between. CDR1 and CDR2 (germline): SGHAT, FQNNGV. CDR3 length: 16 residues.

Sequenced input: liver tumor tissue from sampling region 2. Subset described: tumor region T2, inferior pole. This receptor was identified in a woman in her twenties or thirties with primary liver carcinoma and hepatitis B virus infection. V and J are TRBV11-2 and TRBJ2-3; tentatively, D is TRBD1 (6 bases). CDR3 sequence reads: CASNRSGGLGTDTQYF. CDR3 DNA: TGTGCCAGCAATCGCAGTGGGGGCCTAGGCACAGATACGCAGTATTTT.